This TCR beta chain was observed in a study of molecular identifiers for immune sequencing clone quantification. As previously described, bulk TCR libraries were made using listed TCR primers. TCRdb reprocessed the PCR reads with MiXCR, giving one entry per CDR3 protein. The sample contains more than 85,000 distinct CDR3 sequences, 30% to 35% of which appear only once. Sorted naive CD8 T cells, roughly 19,000 to 1,000,000, were sequenced from 10%, 30% or 50% RNA. The authors gated naive CD8 T cells as CD8+CD4-CCR7+CD45RA+ for sorting. Overall study results and limits: In naive cells, clones above 20 RNA copies held under 1% of molecules, whereas in effector cells they held over 97%.

A few counts support this clonotype. What it binds is unknown. This TCR came from a human donor in good health. Some libraries in this study had Jurkat cell RNA spiked in. The sample taken for sequencing was naive CD8+ T cells from blood, with Jurkat cell RNA spiked in. Subset of the sample: FACS-sorted CD8+CD4-CCR7+CD45RA+ naive T cells.

The CDR3 loop is CASRPGQGGNEQFF. The CDR3, as DNA: TGTGCCAGCAGGCCGGGACAGGGGGGCAATGAGCAGTTCTTC. The rearrangement links TRBV27 to TRBJ2-1, with 11 bases identical to TRBD1. CDR3 length equals 14 residues. Germline V gene data show CDR1 as MNHEY and CDR2 as SMNVEV (reference sequence). Trimming at V came to 6 bases and at J to 6 bases, leaving 4 bases not matched to a gene.